This T cell receptor (beta chain) was profiled in a study of blood T cell repertoires in COVID-19. Using immunoSEQ multiplex PCR, the repertoire was profiled, and TCRdb retains in-frame clones only, with some absent. The table records 250,000 to 300,000 clones, around 90% of them present only once. CDR1 and CDR2 (germline): SGDLS, YYNGEE. V was trimmed by 4 bases and J by 2 bases, leaving 10 bases between them. CDR3 length equals 14 residues. This receptor was taken from a woman aged 55-70 years in a cohort exposed to, infected with or recovered from COVID-19 (not recorded which). The chain employs TRBV9 and TRBJ2-4, with D tentatively TRBD2 (6 bases). Sequencing input: PBMCs or T cells enriched from blood (not recorded which). The CDR3 here is CASSPRGTKNIQYF. CDR3 sequence (DNA): TGTGCCAGCAGCCCCCGGGGGACCAAAAACATTCAGTACTTC.